Listed here are 2 T cell receptor beta chains from one sample, sequenced in a study of CD8 T cells in Susac syndrome. Roughly 0.45 to 1 ug RNA was reverse transcribed with random hexamers. Using its own MiXCR run on the immunoSEQ multiplex PCR reads, TCRdb lists one record per CDR3 protein. The sample has 150,000 to 200,000 distinct CDR3 sequences, about 91% seen once. Sequencing input: CD4+ T cells from PBMCs. These receptors were taken from a human donor with Susac syndrome.

This chain's CDR3 is CASSLDKETQYF. The CDR3 bases are TGTGCCAGCAGTTTGGACAAAGAGACCCAGTACTTC. The chain joins TRBV12-3 or TRBV12-4 to TRBJ2-5; a weak D match, TRBD1 (5 bases). The CDR3 covers 12 residues. Deletions cut 3 bases from V and 3 bases from J, with 5 bases between.

The sample holds a few counts of this clonotype. The rearrangement links TRBV7-2 to TRBJ2-2; 12 bases align to TRBD1. V was clipped by 6 bases and J by 4 bases; unmatched bases: 3. The CDR3 covers 15 residues. Germline CDR1 is SGHTA and CDR2 is FQGNSA. The CDR3 DNA reads as TGTGCCAGCAGGGGACAGGGGGCCAGCACCGGGGAGCTGTTTTTT. Residues: CASRGQGASTGELFF.